This T cell receptor beta chain was sequenced during a study of PD-1 blockade in classical Hodgkin lymphoma. The method was immunoSEQ multiplex PCR; TCRdb's version includes in-frame clones alone and lacks a portion of them. The sample contains around 4,400 clones, just over 75% of which appear only once. The V and J ends lost 1 base and 5 bases respectively, with 11 bases between them. The CDR3 has 14 residues. Germline V CDR1 and CDR2: MGHRA, YSYEKL. Each patient relapsed following autologous stem cell transplantation, and prior brentuximab vedotin exposure differed. The investigators isolated CD8+ T cells from thawed PBMCs using magnetic negative selection.

V usage is TRBV4-1 and J usage is TRBJ1-2, with D tentatively TRBD1 (6 bases). Source: CD8+ T cells from blood, taken at baseline. The source is a human donor with classical Hodgkin lymphoma. The CDR3: CASSQVQGVYGYTF. CDR3 DNA: TGCGCCAGCAGCCAAGTACAGGGAGTATATGGCTACACCTTC.